The rows below give T cell receptor beta chains drawn from one sample of a study of blood T cell repertoires in COVID-19. The assay was immunoSEQ multiplex PCR, and TCRdb's table has in-frame clones only and misses some. Among fewer than 300,000 clones listed, 85% were seen once. Sequenced material: peripheral blood. Receptor source: a human donor in a cohort sampled during active COVID-19. Both conserved end residues are part of each CDR3. A D gene is named only where the DNA matches it firmly. For some rows the clone size is stated as once, few or many, or as a class when expanded; others skip it.

V gene	D gene	J gene	clone size	CDR3 DNA	CDR3 protein
TRBV9	.	TRBJ1-4	.	TGTGCCAGCAGCGTAGAGGGGACTAATGAAAAACTGTTTTTT	CASSVEGTNEKLFF
TRBV29-1	TRBD1	TRBJ1-2	.	TGCAGCGTCGGACAGGGAAGGCATGGCTACACCTTC	CSVGQGRHGYTF
TRBV7-2	TRBD2	TRBJ2-1	.	TGTGCCAGCAGCGAGCGCGGCGGGAGGCTTTTCAATGAGCAGTTCTTC	CASSERGGRLFNEQFF
TRBV28	.	TRBJ1-3	.	TGTGCCAGCAGTTTGGGAGGGGCCTCTGGAAACACCATATATTTT	CASSLGGASGNTIYF
TRBV2	.	TRBJ1-1	.	TGTGCCAGCAGTGGTGACAGTAACACTGAAGCTTTCTTT	CASSGDSNTEAFF
TRBV19	TRBD1	TRBJ1-1	few	TGTGCCAGTAGTATGTGGATGGGACAGGGAGGAGCTTTCTTT	CASSMWMGQGGAFF
TRBV5-8	.	TRBJ2-7	.	TGTGCCAGCAGCCACGGACTTCTGGACGAGCAGTACTTC	CASSHGLLDEQYF
TRBV6-6	.	TRBJ2-4	.	TGTGCCAGCAGTAATACGGGGACCAAAAACATTCAGTACTTC	CASSNTGTKNIQYF
TRBV5-4	TRBD2	TRBJ2-2	.	TGTGCCAGCTTTCTGGAGGGGACTAGCGGGAGGGCCACCGGGGAGCTGTTTTTT	CASFLEGTSGRATGELFF
TRBV3-1/TRBV3-2	.	TRBJ1-3	.	TGTGCCAGCAGTCCTGACACCTCTGGAAACACCATATATTTT	CASSPDTSGNTIYF
TRBV18	TRBD2	TRBJ2-1	.	TGTGCCAGCTCACCAAATGGACTAGCGGGAACATCAACCCCGTTCTTC	CASSPNGLAGTSTPFF
TRBV5-1	TRBD2	TRBJ2-3	.	TGCGCCAGCAGCACCGGGACTAGGAGTAGCGATACGCAGTATTTT	CASSTGTRSSDTQYF
TRBV9	TRBD2	TRBJ2-7	.	TGTGCCAGCAGCCCGAGCGGGAGTTGGTACGAGCAGTACTTC	CASSPSGSWYEQYF
TRBV3-1/TRBV3-2	TRBD2	TRBJ2-3	.	TGTGCCAGCAGCCAAGACACCGGCGAGCGGACTAGCGGGCGTGCGGATACGCAGTATTTT	CASSQDTGERTSGRADTQYF
TRBV27	TRBD2	TRBJ2-3	.	TGTGCCAGCATTTTAAGGGCGGGAGCACTCTCCCGAGGCACAGATACGCAGTATTTT	CASILRAGALSRGTDTQYF
TRBV11-2	TRBD1	TRBJ2-3	few	TGTGCCAGCAGCCCAACAGGGGGCTCGAGCACAGATACGCAGTATTTT	CASSPTGGSSTDTQYF
TRBV11-3	.	TRBJ2-5	.	TGTGCCAGCAGCTTAGGTCCAGAAGAGACCCAGTACTTC	CASSLGPEETQYF
TRBV28	.	TRBJ1-2	many	TGTGCCAGCGGGGGGGTCATGGGTGGCTACACCTTC	CASGGVMGGYTF
TRBV20-1	.	TRBJ2-7	.	TGCAGTGCTAGTTCGTCAGGTGCCTACGAGCAGTACTTC	CSASSSGAYEQYF
TRBV6-5	TRBD1	TRBJ1-3	.	TGTGCCAGCAGACCACAGGGGACTGGAAACACCATATATTTT	CASRPQGTGNTIYF
TRBV29-1	TRBD1	TRBJ1-4	.	TGCAGCGTTCTGTCAACAGGGGCAACTAATGAAAAACTGTTTTTT	CSVLSTGATNEKLFF
TRBV5-4	TRBD2	TRBJ2-2	.	TGTGCCAGCAGCGATCGACTAGCGGGAGGTTCTGAGAAGCTGTTTTTT	CASSDRLAGGSEKLFF
TRBV6-1	.	TRBJ1-2	many	TGTGCCAGCAGTGATCGGACATATTTGGGCTACACCTTC	CASSDRTYLGYTF
TRBV10-3	TRBD1	TRBJ1-4	.	TGTGCCATCAGTGAGTCTGGGGACAGGGGAGTTGTTGGACTGTTTTTT	CAISESGDRGVVGLFF
TRBV9	TRBD1	TRBJ2-5	.	TGTGCCAGCAGCGTAGGATTCACCCGGACAGGGCAAGAGACCCAGTACTTC	CASSVGFTRTGQETQYF
TRBV12-3/TRBV12-4	.	TRBJ1-6	few	TGTGCCAGCAGTTCCGACGGGAATTCACCCCTCCACTTT	CASSSDGNSPLHF
TRBV18	.	TRBJ1-1	.	TGTGCCAGCTCTGGGAGCACGGACACTGAAGCTTTCTTT	CASSGSTDTEAFF
TRBV27	TRBD2	TRBJ2-1	.	TGTGCCAGCAGTCTAACTAGCGGGAGTACCAATGAGCAGTTCTTC	CASSLTSGSTNEQFF
TRBV10-2	.	TRBJ2-7	once	TGCGCCAGCCGGAGCGCGGAATACGAGCAGTACTTC	CASRSAEYEQYF
TRBV3-1/TRBV3-2	.	TRBJ1-1	.	TGTGCCAGCAGCCAAGAGAACAGGGTCAAACGGGCTTTCTTT	CASSQENRVKRAFF
TRBV19	TRBD2	TRBJ2-1	once	TGTGCCAGTAGTACCGCGGGAGGGCCTAATGAGCAGTTCTTC	CASSTAGGPNEQFF
TRBV5-4	TRBD2	TRBJ2-1	.	TGTGCCAGCAGCTTGGCGGGAGGCGGGAGGGGCAATGAGCAGTTCTTC	CASSLAGGGRGNEQFF
TRBV9	TRBD2	TRBJ2-4	once	TGTGCCAGCAGCGAAAGCGGGAGGGATGTCAAAAACATTCAGTACTTC	CASSESGRDVKNIQYF
TRBV27	.	TRBJ2-1	.	TGTGCCAGCATGAGGGCGCCCTACAATGAGCAGTTCTTC	CASMRAPYNEQFF
TRBV5-1	TRBD2	TRBJ2-3	few	TGCGCCAGCAGCCTGCTCCAAGGACTAGCGGGAGCCACCACAGATACGCAGTATTTT	CASSLLQGLAGATTDTQYF
TRBV6-5	TRBD1	TRBJ1-1	.	TGTGCCAGCAGTTACTCTCGAGAGACAGGGGTCGCTTTCTTT	CASSYSRETGVAFF
TRBV27	TRBD1	TRBJ2-7	once	TGTGCCAGCAGGACCCGGACAGGGGGCTACGAGCAGTACTTC	CASRTRTGGYEQYF
TRBV6-5	.	TRBJ1-1	once	TGTGCCAGCAGCCGACAGGTTTACACTGAAGCTTTCTTT	CASSRQVYTEAFF
TRBV14	TRBD2	TRBJ2-3	.	TGTGCCAGAGGGATTCTAGCGGGAGCCCCCGCAGATACGCAGTATTTT	CARGILAGAPADTQYF
TRBV7-2	TRBD2	TRBJ2-7	.	TGTGCCAGCAGTCCGGGAGGGCAGAGCTCCTACGAGCAGTACTTC	CASSPGGQSSYEQYF
TRBV11-2	TRBD2	TRBJ2-1	.	TGTGCCAGCAGCTTACCGGGACTAGCGGGAATCAATGAGCAGTTCTTC	CASSLPGLAGINEQFF
TRBV7-2	TRBD1	TRBJ2-3	.	TGTGCCAGCAGCTCGGGCAGAGGGGGCCCGAGCGATACGCAGTATTTT	CASSSGRGGPSDTQYF
TRBV7-8	.	TRBJ1-2	.	TGTGCCAGCAGCTTAGACACCTATGGCTACACCTTC	CASSLDTYGYTF
TRBV7-9	TRBD2	TRBJ2-3	.	TGTGCCAGCAGCAGGGTAGCGGGAGGGCATGCAGATACGCAGTATTTT	CASSRVAGGHADTQYF
TRBV6-1	TRBD1	TRBJ2-1	.	TGTGCCAGCAGTGCCGACAGGGTAAAGGCCTCCTACAATGAGCAGTTCTTC	CASSADRVKASYNEQFF
TRBV5-4	.	TRBJ2-1	.	TGTGCCAGCAGCTTAAGTCGTTCAGGGGCCCCGCAAGACTACAATGAGCAGTTCTTC	CASSLSRSGAPQDYNEQFF
TRBV12-2	.	TRBJ2-3	.	TGTGCAAGTCGCTTCCTAACTAGCGGCTTCACAGATACGCAGTATTTT	CASRFLTSGFTDTQYF
TRBV28	.	TRBJ1-1	.	TGTGCCAGCAGTTTCAACGCAGGTAGGGCTTTCTTT	CASSFNAGRAFF
TRBV3-1/TRBV3-2	.	TRBJ2-5	.	TGTGCCAGCAGCCAAGACCCCCGAGGGACCCAGTACTTC	CASSQDPRGTQYF
TRBV7-2	.	TRBJ1-5	few	TGTGCCAGCAGCTCCACCACTATGGAGCCCCAGCATTTT	CASSSTTMEPQHF
TRBV10-3	.	TRBJ1-2	.	TGTGCCATCAGTGAGCAGGACAGTGCGTATTATGGCTACACCTTC	CAISEQDSAYYGYTF
TRBV6-2/TRBV6-3	.	TRBJ2-1	.	TGTGCCAGCAGTTACGGGACAATCGATGAGCAGTTCTTC	CASSYGTIDEQFF
TRBV21-1	.	TRBJ2-7	once	TGTGCCAGCAGCAATCCAGGAGGGCTTTCCTACGAGCAGTACTTC	CASSNPGGLSYEQYF
TRBV12-1	.	TRBJ1-3	few	TGTGCCAGCAGCTTTGTGGACAGGGCGCGTCCCTCCCATCCCAACTCTGGAAACACCATATATTTT	CASSFVDRARPSHPNSGNTIYF
TRBV18	.	TRBJ2-7	.	TGTGCCAGCTCGGACTACATGGCTTACGAGCAGTACTTC	CASSDYMAYEQYF
TRBV7-9	TRBD2	TRBJ2-3	.	TGTGCCAGCAGCCAGAGGGTTTGGACTAGCGGGGACACAGATACGCAGTATTTT	CASSQRVWTSGDTDTQYF
TRBV15	TRBD2	TRBJ2-7	.	TGTGCCACCAGCGGAACAAGCGGGATGTCTCAGTACGAGCAGTACTTC	CATSGTSGMSQYEQYF